The 20 T cell receptor beta chains below all came from one sample that was sequenced in a study of circulating CD8 cells and anti-PD-1 response in melanoma. From live CD3+CD8+TCRalphabeta+ cells, four PD-1 and/or TIGIT subsets were sorted. Using approximately 15 ng of total RNA, TCR libraries were made with the QIAseq Immune Repertoire TCR panel. TCRdb reprocessed the reads via MiXCR and lists one record per CDR3 protein. The sample shows about 450 distinct CDR3 sequences, about 10% of them seen only once. This specimen was CD8+ T cells from PBMCs, taken at baseline or after one month of anti-PD-1 therapy (not recorded which). The receptors here all came from a human donor with melanoma.

This clonotype counts as medium-sized. V gene TRBV7-2 combines with J gene TRBJ2-7; a weak D match, TRBD2 (7 bases). Germline V CDR1 and CDR2: SGHTA, FQGNSA. The CDR3 loop spans 16 amino acids. Trimming cost V 2 bases and J 4 bases, with 18 bases left between them. The CDR3 region has the DNA TGTGCCAGCAGCTTACCGGCGGGGGCAGGACTTTACGAGCAGTACTTC. This translates into CASSLPAGAGLYEQYF.

This clonotype has more than one count but fewer than ten. The CDR3 reads CASSDYSGIEQYF. The CDR3 DNA follows: TGTGCCAGTAGTGACTATAGCGGGATCGAGCAGTACTTC. This chain connects TRBV19 to TRBJ2-7; TRBD2 agrees at 8 bases. The CDR3 spans 13 residues. From germline, CDR1 is LNHDA and CDR2 SQIVND (reference sequence). The ends lost 5 bases at V and 6 bases at J; junction bases unmatched: 6. Complete variable domain (other parts from reference TRBV19 and TRBJ2-7): DGGITQSPKYLFRKEGQNVTLSCEQNLNHDAMYWYRQDPGQGLRLIYYSQIVNDFQKGDIAEGYSVSREKKESFPLTVTSAQKNPTAFYLCASSDYSGIEQYFGPGTRLTVT.

This clonotype is deemed medium-sized. This sequence joins TRBV19 and TRBJ2-7; maybe TRBD2 (5 bases). The germline CDR1 and CDR2 sequences are LNHDA and SQIVND (reference sequence). The V end lost 5 bases, the J end lost 2 bases, and 13 bases lay between the germline ends. The CDR3 covers 14 residues. The CDR3 loop is CASSPVIGAYEQYF. The CDR3 DNA sequence: TGTGCCAGTAGTCCCGTGATCGGGGCCTACGAGCAGTACTTC.

This clonotype is medium-sized. The chain joins TRBV11-3 to TRBJ2-1; D is possibly TRBD2 (6 bases). The CDR3 is made up of 15 amino acids. V shed 3 bases and J shed 13 bases, with 22 bases lying between them. Germline CDR1 SGHNT, CDR2 YENEEA. This CDR3 reads CASSFNNRDSKGQFF. CDR3 in DNA: TGTGCCAGCAGCTTCAACAACCGGGACTCGAAGGGACAGTTCTTC.

This clonotype is termed medium-sized. The V call is TRBV7-2, the J call TRBJ2-3; D is uncertain. Germline-derived CDR1 and CDR2 are SGHTA and FQGNSA. The CDR3 length is 11 residues. Trimming cost V 2 bases and J 5 bases, with 2 bases left between them. In DNA form, the CDR3 reads TGTGCCAGCAGCTTAAGAGATACGCAGTATTTT. Translating it yields CASSLRDTQYF.

This clonotype is categorized as medium-sized (0.01 to 0.1%). The gene calls are TRBV28 and TRBJ2-7; 7 bases are a match to TRBD1. CDR3 length: 16 amino acids. Germline V lookup: CDR1 MDHEN, CDR2 SYDVKM. Trimming cost V 4 bases and J 6 bases; bases outside gene matches: 15. In DNA, the CDR3 is TGTGCCAGCAGTTCCCATTTGACAGGGAAAGGTTTCGAGCAGTACTTC. The encoded protein is CASSSHLTGKGFEQYF.

This clonotype is classed as medium-sized (0.01 to 0.1%). Here the CDR3 DNA reads TGTGCCAGCAGCAAAGAGGGTGCTAGCGGTACTGATACGCAGTATTTT. Translation: CASSKEGASGTDTQYF. The J gene is TRBJ2-3, the V gene TRBV21-1; TRBD2 is the table's D call, not checked against the DNA. TRBV21-1 is deemed a pseudogene. CDR3 length equals 16 residues.

This clonotype is termed hyperexpanded. V usage is TRBV18 and J usage is TRBJ2-5; D might be TRBD1 or TRBD2, each matching 5 bases. V was clipped by 0 bases and J by 2 bases, with 19 bases between them. Germline V gives CDR1 KGHSH, CDR2 LQKENI. The CDR3 runs 18 residues. Here the CDR3 reads CASSPPVGTGVFQETQYF. The CDR3 coding sequence is TGTGCCAGCTCACCACCAGTCGGGACCGGGGTCTTTCAAGAGACCCAGTACTTC.

The rearrangement joins TRBV28 to TRBJ2-2, with 8 bases that match TRBD1. The V segment lost 2 bases and the J segment 5 bases; nucleotides outside the gene matches: 4. Germline V gene lookup returns CDR1 MDHEN and CDR2 SYDVKM. This CDR3 has 15 residues. The DNA for the CDR3 is TGTGCCAGCAGTTTAAGTACAGGGGGAACCGGGGAGCTGTTTTTT. It encodes CASSLSTGGTGELFF.

Sample share makes this clonotype large. The rearrangement uses TRBV28 and TRBJ2-1; unclear D gene. Deletions cut 3 bases from V and 8 bases from J, with 8 bases between. CDR1 and CDR2 from the germline V gene are MDHEN and SYDVKM. The CDR3 totals 12 residues. CDR3 DNA: TGTGCCAGCAGTTTTAGCAGTTATGAGCAGTTCTTC. Translation: CASSFSSYEQFF.

This clonotype is judged large. The chain combines TRBV27 with TRBJ2-3, with 14 bases identical to TRBD2. The CDR3 covers 17 residues. CDR1 is MNHEY, CDR2 SMNVEV, per germline (reference sequence). The V segment lost 5 bases and the J segment 2 bases; nucleotides outside the gene matches: 6. The CDR3 region is CASSLTGLAGDTDTQYF. CDR3 in DNA: TGTGCCAGCAGTCTTACGGGACTAGCGGGAGACACAGATACGCAGTATTTT.

As regards this clonotype: A read error may explain this, as a much larger clone is one base away. The chain uses TRBV7-8 and TRBJ2-3; D gene uncertain. The V gene lost 1 base and the J gene lost 0 bases, with 8 bases spanning the gap. The CDR3 is made up of 15 amino acids. Looked up from germline, CDR1 is SGHVS and CDR2 is FQNEAQ. CDR3 residues: CASSLGSASTDTQYF. CDR3 nucleotide sequence: TGTGCCAGCAGCTTAGGCAGCGCTAGCACAGATACGCAGTATTTT.

This clonotype was picked up a small number of times. The chain links TRBV30 to TRBJ2-1; TRBD2 matches at 9 bases. V was clipped by 0 bases and J by 3 bases; unmatched bases: 3. The germline CDR1 and CDR2 sequences are GTSNPN and SVGIG (reference sequence). The CDR3 runs 15 residues. CDR3 in DNA: TGTGCCTGGAGTGTGGCTAGCGGGATCTACAATGAGCAGTTCTTC. Translation gives CAWSVASGIYNEQFF.

In its sample, this clonotype ranks as medium-sized. The chain has TRBV5-6 and TRBJ2-1; tentative D call: TRBD2 (5 bases). The CDR3 contains 13 residues. V lost 5 bases, J lost 7 bases, and 13 bases lay in between. The germline CDR1 and CDR2 sequences are SGHDT and YYEEEE. This chain's CDR3 is CASRLWTSNEQFF. The CDR3 DNA sequence: TGTGCCAGCAGACTATGGACTTCAAATGAGCAGTTCTTC. Full variable domain (remainder filled in from reference TRBV5-6 and TRBJ2-1): DAGVTQSPTHLIKTRGQQVTLRCSPKSGHDTVSWYQQALGQGPQFIFQYYEEEERQRGNFPDRFSGHQFPNYSSELNVNALLLGDSALYLCASRLWTSNEQFFGPGTRLTVL.

This clonotype is labeled as medium-sized. The chain couples TRBV5-5 to TRBJ2-1; D is unclear. V lost 4 bases, J lost 0 bases, and 8 bases lay in between. Germline V lookup: CDR1 SGHKS, CDR2 YYEKEE (reference sequence). The CDR3 loop spans 14 amino acids. CDR3 sequence (DNA): TGTGCCAGCAGCATACAGAGCTCCTACAATGAGCAGTTCTTC. As protein: CASSIQSSYNEQFF.

This clonotype is medium-sized (0.01 to 0.1%) in the sample. The genes are TRBV30 and TRBJ2-5, with 13 bases identical to TRBD2. The junction had 8 bases not matched to a gene; V was cut back by 2 bases and J by 5 bases. Germline V gene lookup returns CDR1 GTSNPN and CDR2 SVGIG (reference sequence). CDR3 length: 16 residues. The CDR3 here is CAWSSPTSGRSETQYF. The DNA for the CDR3 is TGTGCCTGGAGTTCCCCGACTAGCGGGAGGTCGGAGACCCAGTACTTC.

This clonotype is classed as large. The chain employs TRBV7-2 and TRBJ2-1; D may be TRBD2 (6 bases). The germline CDR1 and CDR2 sequences are SGHTA and FQGNSA. The ends were cut back, 6 bases at V and 4 bases at J, with 13 bases in the middle. This CDR3 is 14 amino acids long. For the CDR3, the DNA is TGTGCCAGCAGGCTAGCGACCGCTTACAATGAGCAGTTCTTC. This translates into CASRLATAYNEQFF.

This clonotype rates as large. The chain is built from TRBV7-3 and TRBJ2-3, with 8 bases fitting TRBD2. The CDR3 runs to 15 residues. The ends lost 5 bases at V and 2 bases at J; junction bases unmatched: 6. Germline CDR1 is SGHTA and CDR2 is FQGTGA. CDR3 nucleotide sequence: TGTGCCAGCAGCCGACTAGCGTCTAACACAGATACGCAGTATTTT. Translation gives CASSRLASNTDTQYF.

The rearrangement links TRBV21-1 to TRBJ1-5; the table's D call TRBD1 went unverified against the DNA. TRBV21-1 is a listed pseudogene. The length of the CDR3 is 18 residues. The CDR3 region has the DNA TGTGCCAGCAGCAAGAAGCTTACCGGGACCCCAAGCAATCAGCCCCAGCATTTT. This gives the protein CASSKKLTGTPSNQPQHF.

By sample fraction, this clonotype is large. The J gene is TRBJ2-3, the V gene TRBV27; TRBD2 matches 7 bases. J lost 11 bases, V lost 2 bases, and 4 bases had no gene match. The CDR3 runs to 12 residues. CDR1 MNHEY and CDR2 SMNVEV come from the germline V gene (reference sequence). The CDR3 reads CASSLNGGEQYF. The CDR3 nucleotides read TGTGCCAGCAGTTTAAATGGGGGGGAGCAGTATTTT.